The 30 T cell receptor beta chains reported below all come from one sample, sequenced in a study of STAT3 mutations in large granular lymphocyte leukemia. Study results and caveats: Every T-cell large granular lymphocyte leukemia patient had at least one immunodominant TCR beta clonotype.

Using immunoSEQ multiplex PCR, the repertoire was profiled, and TCRdb retains in-frame clones only, with some absent. The table has some 2,400 clones, about 48% seen once; the top ten hold about 81%. Their target antigens are unknown. Sequencing was carried out using peripheral blood mononuclear cells. The receptor set was obtained from a man in his 60s with T-cell large granular lymphocyte leukemia. Some clones in this sample may be carry-over from other donors' samples.

The chain carries TRBV30 and TRBJ1-1; D is undetermined. This CDR3 has 12 amino acids. Germline CDR1 and CDR2: GTSNPN and SVGIG (reference sequence). Deletions cut 0 bases from V and 0 bases from J, with 2 bases between. Here the CDR3 DNA reads TGTGCCTGGAGTGTTTTGAACACTGAAGCTTTCTTT. This encodes CAWSVLNTEAFF.

CDR3 loop: CASSLDVNTEAFF. CDR3 in DNA: TGCGCCAGCAGCTTAGACGTGAACACTGAAGCTTTCTTT. The J gene is TRBJ1-1, the V gene TRBV5-1; D unresolved. Germline V gene lookup returns CDR1 SGHRS and CDR2 YFSETQ. CDR3 length equals 13 residues. V was pared by 2 bases and J by 0 bases, with 5 bases between.

The chain combines TRBV6-6 with TRBJ1-3, with D unresolved. Looked up from germline, CDR1 is MNHNY and CDR2 is SVGAGI (reference sequence). This CDR3 spans 14 amino acids. Trimming took 6 bases from V and 5 from J, leaving 14 bases between them. The CDR3 bases are TGTGCCAGCAGCCCGATTAGCAAGCGAAACACCATATATTTT. Its translation is CASSPISKRNTIYF.

This clone was observed a handful of times. The rearrangement joins TRBV10-3 to TRBJ2-2, with D possibly TRBD2 on 6 matching bases. The ends were cut back, 11 bases at V and 5 bases at J, with 15 bases in the middle. CDR1 is ENHRY, CDR2 SYGVKD, per germline. The length of the CDR3 is 13 residues. The CDR3 bases are TGTGCCGTCGCACTCGGGACTACCGGGGAGCTGTTTTTT. This sequence encodes CAVALGTTGELFF.

This clone was seen more than once but under ten times. The chain uses TRBV6-1 and TRBJ1-3; no clear D gene. The CDR3 runs to 16 residues. Germline values: CDR1 MNHNS, CDR2 SASEGT. Trimming left V 0 bases short and J 1 base short, with 10 bases between. The DNA for the CDR3 is TGTGCCAGCAGTGAAGCGATGGGTCCTTCTGGAAACACCATATATTTT. Translated, it gives CASSEAMGPSGNTIYF.

This clone was found a few times. At one boundary the junction diverges from the germline segment, which might be a read error. The rearrangement uses TRBV5-1 and TRBJ1-1; D not certain. This CDR3 spans 14 amino acids. Germline loops: CDR1 SGHRS, CDR2 YFSETQ. CDR3: CASRLDGSNTEAFF. In DNA form, the CDR3 reads TGCGCCAGCAGGTTGGATGGCTCGAACACTGAAGCTTTCTTT.

The rearrangement links TRBV18 to TRBJ2-7; 9 nucleotides align to TRBD1. The V and J ends lost 6 bases and 3 bases, in that order; junction bases with no gene match: 6. Germline V lookup: CDR1 KGHSH, CDR2 LQKENI. This CDR3 region has 14 residues. CDR3 bases: TGTGCCAGCTCGCCAGGACAGGGGTTCTACGAGCAGTACTTC. The encoded protein is CASSPGQGFYEQYF. Filled out from reference TRBV18 and TRBJ2-7, the complete variable domain reads NAGVMQNPRHLVRRRGQEARLRCSPMKGHSHVYWYRQLPEEGLKFMVYLQKENIIDESGMPKERFSAEFPKEGPSILRIQQVVRGDSAAYFCASSPGQGFYEQYFGPGTRLTVT.

The CDR3 loop reads CASSSQMGSADTQYF. The CDR3 nucleotides are TGTGCCAGCTCATCCCAGATGGGTTCCGCAGATACGCAGTATTTT. The V call is TRBV18, the J call TRBJ2-3; no reliable D call. V gave up 5 bases and J gave up 4 bases, with 16 bases separating them. Germline V gene data show CDR1 as KGHSH and CDR2 as LQKENI. This CDR3 comprises 15 residues.

The V and J genes are TRBV7-9 and TRBJ2-3, with D unclear. V lost 3 bases, J lost 6 bases, and 7 bases lay in between. The CDR3 runs to 12 residues. CDR1 and CDR2 (germline): SEHNR, FQNEAQ (reference sequence). This CDR3 is CASSFGPDTQYF. The DNA of the CDR3 is TGTGCCAGCAGCTTTGGCCCGGATACGCAGTATTTT.

This clone was detected a few times. This rearrangement joins TRBV15 to TRBJ2-4, with a weak D call TRBD2 (5 bases). Germline loops: CDR1 LNHNV, CDR2 YYDKDF (reference sequence). Trimming removed 0 bases at V and 5 bases at J, with 8 bases between. The CDR3 extends over 14 amino acids. The CDR3 DNA reads TGTGCCACCAGCAGAGAGGGAGTGGAAAACATTCAGTACTTC. Translated: CATSREGVENIQYF. Complete variable domain (other parts from reference TRBV15 and TRBJ2-4): DAMVIQNPRYQVTQFGKPVTLSCSQTLNHNVMYWYQQKSSQAPKLLFHYYDKDFNNEADTPDNFQSRRPNTSFCFLDIRSPGLGDTAMYLCATSREGVENIQYFGAGTRLSVL.

This clone was counted only a few times. The chain couples TRBV29-1 to TRBJ1-5; TRBD1 agrees at 7 bases. Germline trimming cut 8 bases from V and 7 bases from J; bases unmatched to any gene: 17. This CDR3 is 15 amino acids long. Germline-derived CDR1 and CDR2 are SQVTM and ANQGSEA. This chain's CDR3 is CSPLLRQGEWQPQHF. The CDR3, as DNA: TGCAGCCCACTCCTCCGACAGGGAGAATGGCAGCCCCAGCATTTT.

The chain is built from TRBV5-8 and TRBJ2-7, with TRBD1 identical over 8 bases. The CDR3 is 15 amino acids. Looked up from germline, CDR1 is SGHTS and CDR2 is YDEGEE. V trimming: 2 bases; J trimming: 7 bases; junction bases outside the gene matches: 11. The chain's CDR3 is CASSLGQGRVGEQYF. The CDR3 region has the DNA TGTGCCAGCAGCTTAGGACAGGGCCGAGTGGGAGAGCAGTACTTC.

This chain uses TRBV2 with TRBJ1-1; D is ambiguous. Germline V CDR1 and CDR2: SNHLY, FYNNEI. The ends were cut back, 4 bases at V and 0 bases at J, with 9 bases in the middle. The CDR3 runs to 14 residues. This chain's CDR3 is CASSAGGLNTEAFF. As DNA, the CDR3 is TGTGCCAGCAGTGCCGGAGGACTGAACACTGAAGCTTTCTTT.

In this sample, this clone turned up a few times. The V and J genes are TRBV2 and TRBJ2-6; 7 bases align to TRBD1. CDR1 is SNHLY and CDR2 is FYNNEI in the germline V gene. The CDR3 runs 16 residues. The V segment lost 5 bases and the J segment 0 bases; nucleotides outside the gene matches: 4. CDR3 loop: CASSRDRNSGANVLTF. CDR3 in DNA: TGTGCCAGCAGTCGGGACAGAAACTCTGGGGCCAACGTCCTGACTTTC.

The genes are TRBV5-6 and TRBJ2-3; 10 bases agree with TRBD1. CDR3 size: 15 residues. Per the germline V gene, CDR1 is SGHDT and CDR2 is YYEEEE. The J segment lost 5 bases and the V segment lost 4 bases, leaving 7 bases of the junction unmatched. Written as DNA, the CDR3 is TGTGCCAGCAGCGAGGGGACAGGGGAAAGAGATACGCAGTATTTT. Protein product: CASSEGTGERDTQYF.

This chain joins TRBV5-1 and TRBJ1-5; 8 bases align to TRBD1. The CDR3 runs 15 residues. The V and J ends lost 4 bases and 6 bases, in that order; junction bases with no gene match: 9. The germline V gene has CDR1 SGHRS and CDR2 YFSETQ. CDR3 residues: CASSEGQGGSQPQHF. CDR3 bases: TGCGCCAGCAGCGAAGGACAGGGAGGAAGTCAGCCCCAGCATTTT. The variable domain in full, completed from reference TRBV5-1 and TRBJ1-5, reads KAGVTQTPRYLIKTRGQQVTLSCSPISGHRSVSWYQQTPGQGLQFLFEYFSETQRNKGNFPGRFSGRQFSNSRSEMNVSTLELGDSALYLCASSEGQGGSQPQHFGDGTRLSIL.

The chain carries TRBV7-9 and TRBJ1-2, with D possibly matching TRBD1 (5 bases). Germline V lookup: CDR1 SEHNR, CDR2 FQNEAQ (reference sequence). The CDR3 loop spans 16 amino acids. The V end lost 6 bases, the J end lost 6 bases, and 23 bases lay between the germline ends. As DNA, the CDR3 is TGTGCCAGCAGACTAGGTGGGGCCGCCACACGCGATGGCTACACCTTC. Translation: CASRLGGAATRDGYTF.

This clone was detected a few times. The chain uses TRBV1 and TRBJ2-7. TRBV1 represents a pseudogene. This CDR3 has 15 residues. CDR3 loop: CTSSQAPGPPYEQYV. The CDR3 bases are TGCACCAGCAGCCAAGCTCCCGGGCCTCCCTACGAGCAGTACGTC.

This clone was counted only a few times. V is TRBV6-6 and J is TRBJ2-7, with D possibly TRBD1 on 6 matching bases. The CDR3 length is 12 residues. CDR1 is MNHNY and CDR2 is SVGAGI in the germline V gene (reference sequence). The ends were cut back, 5 bases at V and 7 bases at J, with 12 bases in the middle. CDR3 residues: CASSPQGIEQYV. The CDR3 DNA sequence: TGTGCCAGCAGTCCACAGGGTATAGAGCAGTACGTC.

The chain uses TRBV7-9 and TRBJ2-1, with D unclear. V lost 7 bases and J lost 1, with 14 bases in between. The CDR3 totals 15 residues. CDR1 and CDR2 (germline): SEHNR, FQNEAQ (reference sequence). CDR3 in amino acids: CASIQGQVSYNEQFF. The CDR3 DNA is TGTGCCAGCATCCAAGGCCAGGTGTCCTACAATGAGCAGTTCTTC. Supplemented by reference TRBV7-9 and TRBJ2-1, the full variable domain reads DTGVSQNPRHKITKRGQNVTFRCDPISEHNRLYWYRQTLGQGPEFLTYFQNEAQLEKSRLLSDRFSAERPKGSFSTLEIQRTEQGDSAMYLCASIQGQVSYNEQFFGPGTRLTVL.

The rearrangement uses TRBV7-9 and TRBJ2-3; 8 nucleotides match TRBD1. CDR1 and CDR2 from the germline V gene are SEHNR and FQNEAQ (reference sequence). This CDR3 has 13 amino acids. The ends lost 9 bases at V and 3 bases at J; junction bases unmatched: 5. As DNA, the CDR3 is TGTGCCAGTACGACAGGGGAGACAGATACGCAGTATTTT. Its translation is CASTTGETDTQYF. The full variable domain, completed using reference TRBV7-9 and TRBJ2-3, is DTGVSQNPRHKITKRGQNVTFRCDPISEHNRLYWYRQTLGQGPEFLTYFQNEAQLEKSRLLSDRFSAERPKGSFSTLEIQRTEQGDSAMYLCASTTGETDTQYFGPGTRLTVL.

The chain carries TRBV7-9 and TRBJ2-1; D possibly corresponds to TRBD2 (6 bases). This CDR3 comprises 17 residues. Germline V gene data show CDR1 as SEHNR and CDR2 as FQNEAQ (reference sequence). V shed 0 bases and J shed 0 bases, with 12 bases lying between them. CDR3 nucleotide sequence: TGTGCCAGCAGCTTAGCGGGGGACTGGTACTCCTACAATGAGCAGTTCTTC. It encodes CASSLAGDWYSYNEQFF.

This clone came up a few times. The chain has TRBV6-5 and TRBJ1-6; weak D call: TRBD1 (6 bases). Trimming stripped 6 bases from V and 7 bases from J, with 13 bases between. Germline CDR1 reads MNHEY; CDR2 reads SVGAGI. The CDR3 covers 14 residues. DNA of the CDR3: TGTGCCAGCAGCCAGGGGACGGAAAATTCACCCCTCCACTTT. It codes for CASSQGTENSPLHF.

This clone has just one count. This sequence joins TRBV30 and TRBJ1-4, with 9 positions matching TRBD1. The CDR3 covers 14 residues. Germline V gives CDR1 GTSNPN, CDR2 SVGIG (reference sequence). Trimming cost V 3 bases and J 8 bases; bases outside gene matches: 7. CDR3 coding DNA: TGTGCCTGGAGCCCCGGGACAGGGAGGGAAAAACTGTTTTTT. Protein sequence: CAWSPGTGREKLFF.

The gene calls are TRBV18 and TRBJ2-7; tentatively, D is TRBD2 (6 bases). V was clipped by 3 bases and J by 1 base, with 13 bases between them. The CDR3 consists of 15 residues. The germline V gene encodes CDR1 KGHSH and CDR2 LQKENI. The CDR3 spells CASSPFGLSSYEQYF. CDR3 coding DNA: TGTGCCAGCTCACCCTTTGGACTATCTTCCTACGAGCAGTACTTC.

The rearrangement joins TRBV29-1 to TRBJ2-3, with TRBD1 identical over 9 bases. Germline lookup yields CDR1 SQVTM and CDR2 ANQGSEA. V shed 7 bases, J shed 6 bases, and the junction held 8 bases outside the gene matches. The CDR3 covers 13 residues. The CDR3 protein is CSGGQGNADTQYF. CDR3 nucleotide sequence: TGCAGCGGGGGACAGGGAAATGCGGATACGCAGTATTTT.

The CDR3 DNA reads TGTGCCAGCTCACCACCCCAGCGGGGGGGTAATGAGCAGTTCTTC. This codes for CASSPPQRGGNEQFF. This rearrangement joins TRBV18 to TRBJ2-1; TRBD2 agrees at 10 bases. Germline V CDR1 and CDR2: KGHSH, LQKENI. With V trimmed by 0 bases and J by 7 bases, 3 bases remained unmatched. The CDR3 totals 15 residues.

This clone has more than one count but fewer than ten. This chain uses TRBV13 with TRBJ2-7; 9 nucleotides agree with TRBD1. The germline V gene encodes CDR1 PRHDT and CDR2 FYEKMQ (reference sequence). V was clipped by 5 bases and J by 5 bases; unmatched bases: 7. There are 14 residues in the CDR3. The CDR3 protein is CASSNHRGPNEQYV. The CDR3, as DNA: TGTGCCAGCAGCAATCACAGGGGGCCCAACGAGCAGTACGTC.

The V and J genes are TRBV30 and TRBJ1-2, with 11 bases identical to TRBD1. The CDR3 length is 15 residues. The V and J ends lost 0 bases and 7 bases, in that order; junction bases with no gene match: 7. The germline CDR1 and CDR2 sequences are GTSNPN and SVGIG (reference sequence). The CDR3, as DNA: TGTGCCTGGAGTGTACTTCGGACAGGGGGCTTTGGCTACACCTTC. This translates into CAWSVLRTGGFGYTF.

The V call is TRBV7-9, the J call TRBJ2-1, with 7 bases identical to TRBD2. Germline CDR1 reads SEHNR; CDR2 reads FQNEAQ (reference sequence). J lost 6 bases, V lost 11 bases, and 7 bases had no gene match. The CDR3 sequence is 12 residues long. DNA of the CDR3: TGTGCCGGGCTTTCGGGGGGCAATGAGCAGTTCTTC. It yields the protein CAGLSGGNEQFF.